This T cell receptor (beta chain) comes out of a study of beta chain features in type 1 diabetes. In this sample, this clone turned up a few times. Since all of the isolated RNA was reverse transcribed, expressed TCRB transcripts were what got sequenced. Sequenced by immunoSEQ multiplex PCR; TCRdb stores in-frame clones only, minus some. This table has more than 150,000 clones, just over 9% appearing once. The CDR3 has 14 amino acids. V was shortened by 3 bases and J by 1 base, with 12 bases between the two germline ends. CDR1 is GTSNPN and CDR2 is SVGIG in the germline V gene (reference sequence). The chain has TRBV30 and TRBJ2-5; D remains ambiguous. The receptor comes from a woman younger than 30 in good health. Material for sequencing was central memory CD4+ T cells from blood. This CDR3 is CAWSEARLQETQYF. The CDR3 bases are TGTGCCTGGAGCGAGGCTAGACTCCAAGAGACCCAGTACTTC.